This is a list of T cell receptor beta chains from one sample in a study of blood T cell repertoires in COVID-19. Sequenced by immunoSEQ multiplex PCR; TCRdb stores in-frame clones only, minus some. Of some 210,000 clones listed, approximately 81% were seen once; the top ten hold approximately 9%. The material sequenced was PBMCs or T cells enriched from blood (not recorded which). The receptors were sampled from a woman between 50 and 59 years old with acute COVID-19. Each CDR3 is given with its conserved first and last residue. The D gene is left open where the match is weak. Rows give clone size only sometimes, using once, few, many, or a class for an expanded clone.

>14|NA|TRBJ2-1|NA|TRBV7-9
CASSEAESYNEQFF
TGTGCCAGCAGCGAAGCCGAGTCCTACAATGAGCAGTTCTTC
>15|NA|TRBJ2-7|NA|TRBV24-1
CATSDTGGATYEQYF
TGTGCCACCAGTGATACTGGTGGGGCCACCTACGAGCAGTACTTC
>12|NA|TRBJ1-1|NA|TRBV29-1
CSVETGFTEAFF
TGCAGCGTTGAGACAGGTTTCACTGAAGCTTTCTTT
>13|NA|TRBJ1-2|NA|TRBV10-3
CAISWTGTYGYTF
TGTGCCATCAGTTGGACGGGAACTTATGGCTACACCTTC
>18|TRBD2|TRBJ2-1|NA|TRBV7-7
CASSLGPGGSGGAAEQFF
TGTGCTAGCAGCTTAGGACCCGGGGGTAGCGGGGGGGCCGCTGAGCAGTTCTTC
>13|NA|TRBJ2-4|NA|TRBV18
CASSLPTENIQYF
TGTGCCAGCTCACTTCCGACTGAAAACATTCAGTACTTC
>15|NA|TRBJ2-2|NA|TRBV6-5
CASSSGLWNTGELFF
TGTGCCAGCAGTTCAGGGCTCTGGAACACCGGGGAGCTGTTTTTT
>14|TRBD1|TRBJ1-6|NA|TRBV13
CASGMTGDNSPLHF
TGTGCCAGCGGGATGACAGGGGATAATTCACCCCTCCACTTT
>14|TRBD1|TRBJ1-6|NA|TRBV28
CASSLSRGSSPLHF
TGTGCCAGCAGTTTGAGCAGGGGGAGTTCACCCCTCCACTTT
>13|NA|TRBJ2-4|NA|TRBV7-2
CASSTGTPGIQYF
TGTGCCAGCAGCACAGGGACACCTGGCATTCAGTACTTC
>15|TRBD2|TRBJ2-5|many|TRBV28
CASSFLRGGGQTQYF
TGTGCCAGCAGTTTTCTACGGGGGGGCGGGCAGACCCAGTACTTC
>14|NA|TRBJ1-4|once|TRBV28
CASSEFGRGEKLFF
TGTGCCAGCAGTGAGTTCGGCAGAGGGGAAAAACTGTTTTTT
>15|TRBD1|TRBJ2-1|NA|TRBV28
CASRPGTGRYNEQFF
TGTGCCAGCAGACCCGGGACAGGGAGGTACAATGAGCAGTTCTTC
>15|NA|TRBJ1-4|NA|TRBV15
CATRIGSQTNEKLFF
TGTGCCACCAGAATCGGGAGCCAGACTAATGAAAAACTGTTTTTT
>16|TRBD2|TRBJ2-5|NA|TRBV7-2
CASSSGLAGGRETQYF
TGTGCCAGCAGTTCGGGACTAGCGGGAGGTCGGGAGACCCAGTACTTC
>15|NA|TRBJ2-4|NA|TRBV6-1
CASSEVQVAKNIQYF
TGTGCCAGCAGTGAAGTTCAGGTAGCCAAAAACATTCAGTACTTC
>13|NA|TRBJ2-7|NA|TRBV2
CASSVEGTYEQYF
TGTGCCAGCAGTGTTGAGGGTACCTACGAGCAGTACTTC
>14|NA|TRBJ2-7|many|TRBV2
CASMPGQWAYEQYF
TGTGCCAGCATGCCCGGACAATGGGCCTACGAGCAGTACTTC
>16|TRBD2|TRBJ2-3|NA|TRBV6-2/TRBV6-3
CASSKRGTSGTDTQYF
TGTGCCAGCAGTAAACGAGGGACTAGCGGCACAGATACGCAGTATTTT
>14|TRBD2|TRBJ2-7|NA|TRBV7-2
CASSESGTSGEQYF
TGTGCCAGCAGCGAGAGCGGGACCTCTGGTGAGCAGTACTTC
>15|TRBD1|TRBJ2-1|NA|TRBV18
CASSLRGLSYNEQFF
TGTGCCAGCTCACTCAGGGGGTTGTCCTACAATGAGCAGTTCTTC
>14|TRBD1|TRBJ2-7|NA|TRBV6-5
CASSRDRAGNEQYF
TGTGCCAGCAGTAGGGACAGGGCGGGGAACGAGCAGTACTTC
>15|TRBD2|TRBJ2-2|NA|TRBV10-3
CAISESGLAGLELFF
TGTGCCATCAGTGAGTCCGGACTAGCGGGATTGGAGCTGTTTTTT
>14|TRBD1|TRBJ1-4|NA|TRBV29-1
CSVVVDRGGEKLFF
TGCAGCGTTGTCGTGGACAGGGGTGGTGAAAAACTGTTTTTT
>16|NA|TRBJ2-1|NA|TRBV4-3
CASSQDRARSYNEQFF
TGCGCCAGCAGCCAAGATAGAGCCCGCTCCTACAATGAGCAGTTCTTC
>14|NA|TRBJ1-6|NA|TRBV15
CATRPGINNSPLHF
TGTGCCACCAGGCCGGGAATCAATAATTCACCCCTCCACTTT
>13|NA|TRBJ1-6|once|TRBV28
CASRGHGNSPLHF
TGTGCCAGCAGGGGGCATGGTAATTCACCCCTCCACTTT
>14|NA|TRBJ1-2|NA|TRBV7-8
CASNHNREGYGYTF
TGTGCCAGCAACCACAACAGGGAGGGTTATGGCTACACCTTC
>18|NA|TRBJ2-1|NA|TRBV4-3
CASSQAPPSVGGYNEQFF
TGCGCCAGCAGCCAAGCCCCCCCTTCGGTAGGAGGCTACAATGAGCAGTTCTTC
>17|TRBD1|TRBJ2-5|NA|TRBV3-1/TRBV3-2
CASSPIYGGTGQETQYF
TGTGCCAGCAGTCCTATCTATGGCGGGACAGGACAAGAGACCCAGTACTTC
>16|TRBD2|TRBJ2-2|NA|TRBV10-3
CAISESGLAGAGELFF
TGTGCCATCAGTGAGTCGGGACTAGCGGGAGCCGGGGAGCTGTTTTTT
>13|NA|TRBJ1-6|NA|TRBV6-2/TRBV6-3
CASSNGGTSPLHF
TGTGCCAGCAGCAACGGGGGGACCTCACCCCTCCACTTT
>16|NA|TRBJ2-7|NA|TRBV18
CASSPARRLGQYEQYF
TGTGCCAGCTCACCAGCTCGTAGGTTGGGGCAATACGAGCAGTACTTC
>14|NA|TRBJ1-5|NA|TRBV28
CASSGDSERRPQHF
TGTGCCAGCAGCGGCGACAGTGAACGCCGGCCCCAGCATTTT
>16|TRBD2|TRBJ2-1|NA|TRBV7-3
CASSSRGLVPLNEQFF
TGTGCCAGCAGCTCCCGGGGACTAGTCCCACTCAATGAGCAGTTCTTC